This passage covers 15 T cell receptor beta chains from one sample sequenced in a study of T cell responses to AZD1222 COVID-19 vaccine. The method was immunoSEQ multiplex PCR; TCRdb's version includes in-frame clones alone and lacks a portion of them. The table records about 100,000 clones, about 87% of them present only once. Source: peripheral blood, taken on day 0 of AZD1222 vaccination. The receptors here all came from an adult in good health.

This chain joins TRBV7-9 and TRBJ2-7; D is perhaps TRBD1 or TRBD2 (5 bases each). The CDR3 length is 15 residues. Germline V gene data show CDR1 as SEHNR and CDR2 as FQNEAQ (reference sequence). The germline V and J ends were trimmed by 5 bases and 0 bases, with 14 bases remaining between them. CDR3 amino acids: CASSLGRGPSYEQYF. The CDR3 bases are TGTGCCAGCAGCCTTGGTCGGGGCCCCTCCTACGAGCAGTACTTC.

CDR3 protein: CASSGGSSYNEQFF. The CDR3 bases are TGTGCCAGTTCGGGGGGGAGCTCCTACAATGAGCAGTTCTTC. The chain is built from TRBV19 and TRBJ2-1; TRBD2 matches 8 bases. V shed 8 bases, J shed 0 bases, and the junction held 3 bases outside the gene matches. CDR3 length equals 14 residues. CDR1 and CDR2 from the germline V gene are LNHDA and SQIVND (reference sequence).

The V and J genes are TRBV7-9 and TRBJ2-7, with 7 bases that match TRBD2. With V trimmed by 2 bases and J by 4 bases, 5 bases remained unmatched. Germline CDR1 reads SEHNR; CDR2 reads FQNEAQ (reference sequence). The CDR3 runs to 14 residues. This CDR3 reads CASSLSTSAYEQYF. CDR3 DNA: TGTGCCAGCAGCTTAAGTACTAGCGCGTACGAGCAGTACTTC.

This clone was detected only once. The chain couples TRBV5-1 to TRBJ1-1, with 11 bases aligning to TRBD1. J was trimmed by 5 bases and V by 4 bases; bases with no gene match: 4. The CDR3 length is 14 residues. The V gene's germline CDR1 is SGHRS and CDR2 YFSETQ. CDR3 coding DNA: TGCGCCAGCAGCCGGGACAGGGGGGCGACTGAAGCTTTCTTT. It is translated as CASSRDRGATEAFF.

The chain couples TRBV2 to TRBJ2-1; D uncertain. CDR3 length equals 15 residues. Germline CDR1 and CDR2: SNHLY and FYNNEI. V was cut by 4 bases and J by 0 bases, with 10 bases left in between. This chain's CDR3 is CASSVGGISYNEQFF. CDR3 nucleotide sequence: TGTGCCAGCAGTGTTGGCGGAATCTCCTACAATGAGCAGTTCTTC. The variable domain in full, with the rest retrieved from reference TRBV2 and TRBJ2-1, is EPEVTQTPSHQVTQMGQEVILRCVPISNHLYFYWYRQILGQKVEFLVSFYNNEISEKSEIFDDQFSVERPDGSNFTLKIRSTKLEDSAMYFCASSVGGISYNEQFFGPGTRLTVL.

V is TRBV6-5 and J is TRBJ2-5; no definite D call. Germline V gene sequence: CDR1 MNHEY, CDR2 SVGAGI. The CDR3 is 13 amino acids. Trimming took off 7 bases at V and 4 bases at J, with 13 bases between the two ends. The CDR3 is CASTVGIVETQYF. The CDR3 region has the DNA TGTGCCAGCACCGTAGGCATTGTAGAGACCCAGTACTTC.

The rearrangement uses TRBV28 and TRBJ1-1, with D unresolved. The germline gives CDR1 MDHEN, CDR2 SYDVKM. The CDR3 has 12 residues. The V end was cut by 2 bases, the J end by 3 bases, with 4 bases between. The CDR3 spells CASSLPHTEAFF. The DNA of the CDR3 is TGTGCCAGCAGTTTACCCCACACTGAAGCTTTCTTT. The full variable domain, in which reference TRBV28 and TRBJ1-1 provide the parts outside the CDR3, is DVKVTQSSRYLVKRTGEKVFLECVQDMDHENMFWYRQDPGLGLRLIYFSYDVKMKEKGDIPEGYSVSREKKERFSLILESASTNQTSMYLCASSLPHTEAFFGQGTRLTVV.

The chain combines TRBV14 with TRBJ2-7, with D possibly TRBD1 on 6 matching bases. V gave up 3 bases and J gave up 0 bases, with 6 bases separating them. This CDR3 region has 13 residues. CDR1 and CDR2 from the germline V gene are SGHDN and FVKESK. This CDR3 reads CASSQDSSYEQYF. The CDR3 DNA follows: TGTGCCAGCAGCCAGGACAGCTCCTACGAGCAGTACTTC.

The CDR3 DNA is TGTGCCAGCAGCGTAGGCATACAAGACGGGGGGGCAGAGACCCAGTACTTC. Translated: CASSVGIQDGGAETQYF. This chain links TRBV9 with TRBJ2-5, with 8 bases matching TRBD2. The CDR3 consists of 17 residues. The V and J ends lost 0 bases and 4 bases, in that order; junction bases with no gene match: 11. Germline CDR1 reads SGDLS; CDR2 reads YYNGEE.

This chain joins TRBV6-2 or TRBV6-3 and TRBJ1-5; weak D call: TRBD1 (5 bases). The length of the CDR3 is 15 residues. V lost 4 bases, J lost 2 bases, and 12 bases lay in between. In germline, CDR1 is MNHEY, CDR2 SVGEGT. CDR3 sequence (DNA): TGTGCCAGCAGTTCCGGGGGGATCGGCAATCAGCCCCAGCATTTT. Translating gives CASSSGGIGNQPQHF.

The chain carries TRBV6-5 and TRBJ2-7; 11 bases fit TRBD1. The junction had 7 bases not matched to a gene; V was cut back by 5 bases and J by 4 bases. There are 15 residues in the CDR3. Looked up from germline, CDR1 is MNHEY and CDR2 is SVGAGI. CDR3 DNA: TGTGCCAGCAGTCTCTGGACAGGGGGCGCGTACGAGCAGTACTTC. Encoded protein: CASSLWTGGAYEQYF.

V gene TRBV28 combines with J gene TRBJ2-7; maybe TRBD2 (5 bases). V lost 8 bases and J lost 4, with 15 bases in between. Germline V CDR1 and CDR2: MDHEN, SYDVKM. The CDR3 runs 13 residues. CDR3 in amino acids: CASLSGGGYEQYF. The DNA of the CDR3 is TGTGCCAGCCTTTCAGGAGGAGGTTACGAGCAGTACTTC.

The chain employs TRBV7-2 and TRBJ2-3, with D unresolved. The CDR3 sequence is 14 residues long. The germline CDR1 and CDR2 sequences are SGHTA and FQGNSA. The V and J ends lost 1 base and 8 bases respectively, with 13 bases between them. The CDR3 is CASSLGPDQGTQYF. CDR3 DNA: TGTGCCAGCAGCTTAGGGCCAGACCAAGGTACGCAGTATTTT.

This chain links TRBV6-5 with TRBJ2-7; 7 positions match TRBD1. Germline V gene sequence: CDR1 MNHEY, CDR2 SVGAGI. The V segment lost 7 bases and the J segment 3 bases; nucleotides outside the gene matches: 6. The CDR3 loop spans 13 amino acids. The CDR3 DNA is TGTGCCAGCACCGGGACAGTCCTCTACGAGCAGTACTTC. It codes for CASTGTVLYEQYF.

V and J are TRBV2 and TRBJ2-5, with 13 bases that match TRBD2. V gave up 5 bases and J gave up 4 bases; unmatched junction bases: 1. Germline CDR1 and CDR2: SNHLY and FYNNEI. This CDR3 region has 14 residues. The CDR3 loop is CASSTSGRVETQYF. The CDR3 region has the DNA TGTGCCAGCAGTACTAGCGGGAGGGTAGAGACCCAGTACTTC.